This T cell receptor beta chain was sequenced in a study of blood T cells in healthy people across ages. A second PCR of roughly 7 to 11 cycles used a sample-barcoded 5' primer and a J-beta primer mix. Every molecule of cDNA carried a tag from a template-switch adaptor with 12 random nucleotides. TCRdb used MiXCR to reprocess the 5' RACE reads, holding one entry per CDR3 protein. The sample shows 600,000 or so distinct CDR3 sequences, around a fifth of them seen only once. Study-level points and caveats: Naive and antigen-experienced cells were not separated, limiting conclusive comparison. Donor CMV status, an unknown factor, possibly confounded changes in expanded clonotypes.

Donation came from healthy Caucasian individuals in Russia who were aged roughly 6 to 95. Comments on this clonotype: The antigen remains undetermined.

Deletions cut 2 bases from V and 5 bases from J, with 15 bases between. Germline V gives CDR1 MNHNY, CDR2 SVGAGI (reference sequence). This CDR3 is 15 amino acids long. The sample comprised blood. This chain connects TRBV6-6 to TRBJ2-5; TRBD2 might be the D (5 bases). The TCR originated in a man aged 65-85 years in good health. CDR3 nucleotides: TGTGCCAGCAGTTACGAGGGTACCGGGCGCGAGACCCAGTACTTC. It codes for CASSYEGTGRETQYF.